This is a list of T cell receptor beta chains from one sample in a study of beta chain features in type 1 diabetes. Measured with immunoSEQ multiplex PCR; TCRdb has only the in-frame clones, and not every one. This sample has 250,000 to 300,000 clones, with 14% found just once. Sequencing was done on a sample of naive CD4+ T cells from blood. The receptor source for this set is a young man with type 1 diabetes. CDR3s include the opening cysteine and the closing phenylalanine or tryptophan. The D gene is left open where the match is weak. Size values are once, few and many counts, or a class for expanded clones, and some rows have none.

v_call	d_call	clone_size	j_call	cdr3_aa	cdr3_nt
TRBV7-2	TRBD2	few	TRBJ2-7	CASSLGAGALYEQYF	TGTGCCAGCAGCTTAGGTGCGGGAGCTCTCTACGAGCAGTACTTC
TRBV11-2	TRBD2	NA	TRBJ2-1	CASRPTSGIVREQFF	TGTGCCAGCAGACCAACTAGCGGGATAGTCCGAGAGCAGTTCTTC
TRBV7-2	TRBD2	NA	TRBJ2-7	CASSLTGTSGRGEQYF	TGTGCCAGCAGCCTTACCGGGACTAGCGGGAGGGGTGAGCAGTACTTC
TRBV7-2	NA	NA	TRBJ1-5	CASRNLGVSNQPQHF	TGTGCCAGCAGGAACCTAGGGGTTAGCAATCAGCCCCAGCATTTT
TRBV18	NA	NA	TRBJ1-1	CASSPQRTATNTEAFF	TGTGCCAGCTCACCACAGCGGACAGCGACGAACACTGAAGCTTTCTTT
TRBV7-9	NA	NA	TRBJ1-5	CASSLGAGNQPQHF	TGTGCCAGCAGCTTAGGGGCGGGTAATCAGCCCCAGCATTTT
TRBV7-2	NA	few	TRBJ1-2	CASSSDRFYGYTF	TGTGCCAGCAGCTCGGACAGATTCTATGGCTACACCTTC
TRBV7-9	TRBD1	NA	TRBJ2-3	CASSFPPLDRGSDTQYF	TGTGCCAGCAGCTTCCCCCCTCTGGACAGGGGGTCAGATACGCAGTATTTT
TRBV11-2	TRBD2	few	TRBJ2-7	CASSLEILAGAYEQYF	TGTGCCAGCAGCCTCGAGATCCTAGCGGGAGCCTACGAGCAGTACTTC
TRBV11-2	TRBD2	NA	TRBJ2-2	CASSFTSGSGGELFF	TGTGCCAGCAGCTTCACTAGCGGGAGTGGCGGGGAGCTGTTTTTT
TRBV30	NA	few	TRBJ1-5	CAWRVGRGQPQHF	TGTGCCTGGAGGGTAGGGCGAGGGCAGCCCCAGCATTTT
TRBV6-6	NA	few	TRBJ1-5	CASGTMSNQPQHF	TGTGCCAGCGGGACTATGAGCAATCAGCCCCAGCATTTT
TRBV7-6	NA	NA	TRBJ1-3	CASSLDGVFSGNTIYF	TGTGCCAGCAGCTTAGACGGAGTGTTCTCTGGAAACACCATATATTTT
TRBV7-9	NA	few	TRBJ1-2	CASSYARVGAGGYGYTF	TGTGCCAGCAGCTATGCGAGAGTGGGGGCAGGCGGCTATGGCTACACCTTC
TRBV7-3	TRBD2	few	TRBJ2-1	CASSLRWSSGSYNEQFF	TGTGCCAGCAGCTTAAGGTGGTCTAGCGGCAGCTACAATGAGCAGTTCTTC